These T cell receptor beta chains were read from a single sample in a study of human T cells and chemical hapten exposure. TCRdb used MiXCR to reprocess the RACE reads, holding one entry per CDR3 protein. Of approximately 44,000 distinct CDR3 sequences listed, about 4.5% are singletons. Sequencing used whole blood. The receptors were gathered from a human donor in good health. Some clones in this sample may be carry-over from other donors' samples. Both conserved end residues are part of each CDR3. D genes are given only for firm matches. Clone size appears in some rows only: once, few, many, or a class for an expanded clone.

>TRBJ2-1|-|-|TRBV12-3/TRBV12-4
TGTGCCAGCAGATTGGACAAGCAGTTCTTC
CASRLDKQFF
>TRBJ2-7|many|-|TRBV28
TGTGCCAGCAGTTTACGGGGGTCGAGCTCCTACGAGCAGTACTTC
CASSLRGSSSYEQYF
>TRBJ2-2|many|TRBD2|TRBV29-1
TGCAGCGTTCAGCCGGGACTAGCTAACGGGGAGCTGTTTTTT
CSVQPGLANGELFF
>TRBJ1-1|-|-|TRBV3-1
TGTGCCAGCAGGACAGTGAACACTGAAGCTTTCTTT
CASRTVNTEAFF
>TRBJ1-1|many|-|TRBV24-1
TGTGCCACCAGTGATTTATCCACTGAAGCTTTCTTT
CATSDLSTEAFF
>TRBJ1-1|few|TRBD1|TRBV2
TGTGCCAGCAGACCCGGGACAGGGGTCCTAAACACTGAAGCTTTCTTT
CASRPGTGVLNTEAFF
>TRBJ2-6|many|-|TRBV11-2
TGTGCCAGCAGCTCACGCAGCTCTGGGGCCAACGTCCTGACTTTC
CASSSRSSGANVLTF
>TRBJ1-2|many|-|TRBV25-1
TGTGCCAGCAGTGGTACAGCCAACTATGGCTACACCTTC
CASSGTANYGYTF
>TRBJ1-2|many|-|TRBV27
TGTGCCAGCAGTATCGGGACTTCCCCGGGGGAAGTGTCTGGTGGCTACACCTTC
CASSIGTSPGEVSGGYTF
>TRBJ1-5|-|TRBD1|TRBV19
TGTGCCAGTAGTTTGATGGGACAGGGGGAGAAAGGCAATCAGCCCCAGCATTTT
CASSLMGQGEKGNQPQHF
>TRBJ2-5|many|-|TRBV5-1
TGCGCCAGCAGCGGAGAGCAAGAGACCCAGTACTTC
CASSGEQETQYF
>TRBJ2-7|-|-|TRBV5-1
TGCGCCAGCAGCTTGGGACAAGGCCGCGAGCAGTACTTC
CASSLGQGREQYF
>TRBJ2-5|-|TRBD2|TRBV20-1
TGCAGTGCTCGCGGGACTAGCGGGAGTAAAGAGACCCAGTACTTC
CSARGTSGSKETQYF
>TRBJ2-2|many|-|TRBV29-1
TGCAGCGCATTAGGGGGAGTCTCGACCGGGGAGCTGTTTTTT
CSALGGVSTGELFF
>TRBJ2-7|few|TRBD1|TRBV9
TGTGCCAGCAGCGCCGCCGGGACAGGGTACGAGCAGTACTTC
CASSAAGTGYEQYF
>TRBJ2-3|few|TRBD2|TRBV6-6
TGTGCCAGCAGTCCCGACCCTGTGACTAGCGGGAGACATACGCAGTATTTT
CASSPDPVTSGRHTQYF
>TRBJ2-1|many|-|TRBV7-2
TGTGCCAGCAGCCCAATTGGAGGGAAGAATGAGCAGTTCTTC
CASSPIGGKNEQFF
>TRBJ2-3|-|-|TRBV12-3/TRBV12-4
TGTGCCAGCACACCGTGGGCAGTGAGCACAGATACGCAGTATTTT
CASTPWAVSTDTQYF